Below, 9 T cell receptor beta chains from the same sample are listed, as sequenced in a study of blood T cell repertoires in COVID-19. TCRdb keeps only in-frame clones here, not all; method: immunoSEQ multiplex PCR. The sample consists of about 200,000 clones, roughly 87% of them appearing once. The sample comprised PBMCs or T cells enriched from blood (not recorded which). These receptors originate from a woman younger than 45 who had recovered from COVID-19.

The chain combines TRBV7-2 with TRBJ1-4; TRBD1 matches at 9 bases. The CDR3 is 16 amino acids. With 0 bases clipped from V and 8 bases from J, the junction kept 7 bases outside the gene matches. From germline, CDR1 is SGHTA and CDR2 FQGNSA. CDR3 sequence: CASSLARTGDKEKLFF. CDR3 coding DNA: TGTGCCAGCAGCTTAGCGAGGACAGGGGACAAGGAAAAACTGTTTTTT.

The count of this clone is one. The genes are TRBV23-1 and TRBJ2-7; TRBD1 agrees at 7 bases. TRBV23-1 is flagged as an ORF with uncertain function. The CDR3 runs 16 residues. Trimming took 3 bases from V and 1 from J; bases not matched to a gene: 9. In DNA, the CDR3 is TGCGCCAGCAGTCAGCCCGACAGGGAAAGATCCTACGAGCAGTACTTC. Amino acid sequence: CASSQPDRERSYEQYF.

The chain couples TRBV6-5 to TRBJ2-1; 9 bases agree with TRBD1. The J segment lost 5 bases and the V segment lost 8 bases, leaving 4 bases of the junction unmatched. Germline V gene lookup returns CDR1 MNHEY and CDR2 SVGAGI. The CDR3 extends over 13 amino acids. The CDR3 DNA reads as TGTGCCAGCCGGGACAGGGTCGACAATGAGCAGTTCTTC. Translated: CASRDRVDNEQFF.

The CDR3 sequence is CASNRQGTGLGQPQHF. The CDR3 DNA follows: TGTGCCAGCAACCGACAGGGAACAGGGCTGGGTCAGCCCCAGCATTTT. The rearrangement uses TRBV28 and TRBJ1-5; TRBD1 matches 7 bases. Looked up from germline, CDR1 is MDHEN and CDR2 is SYDVKM. V shed 7 bases, J shed 6 bases, and the junction held 15 bases outside the gene matches. This CDR3 comprises 16 residues.

The rearrangement links TRBV5-1 to TRBJ1-2; weak D call: TRBD1 (6 bases). The V and J ends lost 5 bases and 8 bases respectively, with 16 bases between them. This CDR3 is 13 amino acids long. Per the germline V gene, CDR1 is SGHRS and CDR2 is YFSETQ. CDR3 in DNA: TGCGCCAGCAGTATTGGACAGTCTCGGGGCTACACCTTC. Its protein product is CASSIGQSRGYTF.

V usage is TRBV29-1 and J usage is TRBJ2-5; no definite D call. V was shortened by 7 bases and J by 5 bases, with 17 bases between the two germline ends. CDR3 length: 13 residues. Germline CDR1 SQVTM, CDR2 ANQGSEA. The CDR3 is CSAEAGAGETQYF. CDR3 sequence (DNA): TGCAGCGCCGAAGCAGGTGCTGGGGAGACCCAGTACTTC.

This chain joins TRBV7-9 and TRBJ2-1; 10 nucleotides agree with TRBD1. CDR3 size: 18 residues. The junction had 14 bases not matched to a gene; V was cut back by 7 bases and J by 2 bases. In germline, CDR1 is SEHNR, CDR2 FQNEAQ (reference sequence). The CDR3 region is CASTPGAAGQGTYNEQFF. The DNA for the CDR3 is TGTGCCAGCACCCCGGGGGCAGCGGGACAGGGGACCTACAATGAGCAGTTCTTC. Variable domain in full (rest from reference TRBV7-9 and TRBJ2-1): DTGVSQNPRHKITKRGQNVTFRCDPISEHNRLYWYRQTLGQGPEFLTYFQNEAQLEKSRLLSDRFSAERPKGSFSTLEIQRTEQGDSAMYLCASTPGAAGQGTYNEQFFGPGTRLTVL.

In DNA form, the CDR3 reads TGTGCCAGCAGTTTCCAAGCGTACCCCTACGAGCAGTACTTC. Its translation is CASSFQAYPYEQYF. This chain joins TRBV6-5 and TRBJ2-7; D is undetermined. This CDR3 contains 14 residues. Trimming stripped 4 bases from V and 2 bases from J, with 12 bases between. The germline V gene has CDR1 MNHEY and CDR2 SVGAGI.

This clone was detected only once. CDR3 nucleotide sequence: TGTGCCAGTAAAGCGAACTCCCCCGTGACCAACTATGGCTACACCTTC. It encodes CASKANSPVTNYGYTF. The chain carries TRBV19 and TRBJ1-2; D uncertain. Germline V lookup: CDR1 LNHDA, CDR2 SQIVND (reference sequence). V gave up 7 bases and J gave up 2 bases, with 20 bases separating them. The CDR3 spans 16 residues. Combining the CDR3 with reference TRBV19 and TRBJ1-2 gives the whole variable domain DGGITQSPKYLFRKEGQNVTLSCEQNLNHDAMYWYRQDPGQGLRLIYYSQIVNDFQKGDIAEGYSVSREKKESFPLTVTSAQKNPTAFYLCASKANSPVTNYGYTFGSGTRLTVV.